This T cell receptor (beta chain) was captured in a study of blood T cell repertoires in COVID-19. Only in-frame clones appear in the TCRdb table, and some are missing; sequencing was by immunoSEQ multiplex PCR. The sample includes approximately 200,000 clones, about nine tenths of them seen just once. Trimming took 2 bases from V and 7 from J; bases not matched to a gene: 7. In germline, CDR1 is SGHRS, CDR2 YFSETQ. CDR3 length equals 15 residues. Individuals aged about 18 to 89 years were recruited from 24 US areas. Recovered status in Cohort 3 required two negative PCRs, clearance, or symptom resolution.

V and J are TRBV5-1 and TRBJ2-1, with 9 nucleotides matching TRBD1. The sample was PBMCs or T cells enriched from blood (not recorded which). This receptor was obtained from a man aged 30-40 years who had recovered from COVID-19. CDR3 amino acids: CASSLGDRGKNEQFF. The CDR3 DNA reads TGCGCCAGCAGCTTAGGCGACAGGGGGAAGAATGAGCAGTTCTTC. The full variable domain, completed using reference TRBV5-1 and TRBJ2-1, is KAGVTQTPRYLIKTRGQQVTLSCSPISGHRSVSWYQQTPGQGLQFLFEYFSETQRNKGNFPGRFSGRQFSNSRSEMNVSTLELGDSALYLCASSLGDRGKNEQFFGPGTRLTVL.